The clone carrying this T cell receptor (beta chain) was recorded a few times. The target antigen is unknown. The V end was cut by 0 bases, the J end by 4 bases, with 23 bases between. The CDR3 contains 18 residues. Germline V gives CDR1 SGHRS, CDR2 YFSETQ. The investigators reverse transcribed all of the isolated RNA, so they sequenced expressed TCRB transcripts. TCRdb's copy holds only in-frame clones and misses some; the assay was immunoSEQ multiplex PCR. The table records 400,000 or so clones, over 8.5% of them present only once. The record originates from a study of beta chain features in type 1 diabetes. Overall study findings and caveats: TCRB CDR3 length was moderately but significantly reduced in all four CD4+ subsets of Type 1 diabetes patients. For patients and controls alike, PCR might favor shorter templates to the same degree.

V gene TRBV5-1 combines with J gene TRBJ2-7, with a tentative D call TRBD2 (6 bases). The material sequenced was central memory CD4+ T cells from blood. The receptor comes from a man younger than 40 with type 1 diabetes. The CDR3 spells CASSLAPTGAPNTYEQYF. DNA for the CDR3: TGCGCCAGCAGCTTGGCTCCGACGGGAGCCCCCAATACATACGAGCAGTACTTC.